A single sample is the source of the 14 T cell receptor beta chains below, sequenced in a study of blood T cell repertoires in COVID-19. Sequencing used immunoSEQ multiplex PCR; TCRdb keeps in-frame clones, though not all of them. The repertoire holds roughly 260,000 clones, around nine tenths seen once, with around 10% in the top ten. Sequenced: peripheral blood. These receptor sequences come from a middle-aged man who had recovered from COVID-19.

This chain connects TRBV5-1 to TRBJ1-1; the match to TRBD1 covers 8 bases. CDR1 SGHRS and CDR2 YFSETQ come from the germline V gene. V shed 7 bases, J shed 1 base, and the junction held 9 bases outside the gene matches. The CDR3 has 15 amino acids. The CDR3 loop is CASYNTGTGNTEAFF. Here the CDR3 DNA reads TGCGCCAGCTACAATACCGGGACAGGGAACACTGAAGCTTTCTTT.

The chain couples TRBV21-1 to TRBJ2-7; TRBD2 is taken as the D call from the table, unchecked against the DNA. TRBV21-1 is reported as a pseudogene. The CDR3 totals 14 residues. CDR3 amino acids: CASSNGLPVIGQYF. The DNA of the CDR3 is TGTGCCAGCAGCAATGGACTCCCAGTAATAGGGCAGTACTTC.

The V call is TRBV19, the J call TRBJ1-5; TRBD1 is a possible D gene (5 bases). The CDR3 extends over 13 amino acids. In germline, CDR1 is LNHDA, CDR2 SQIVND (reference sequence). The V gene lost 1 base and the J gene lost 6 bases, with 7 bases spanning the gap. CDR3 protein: CASSIGQGQPQHF. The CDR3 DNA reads TGTGCCAGTAGTATAGGTCAGGGTCAGCCCCAGCATTTT.

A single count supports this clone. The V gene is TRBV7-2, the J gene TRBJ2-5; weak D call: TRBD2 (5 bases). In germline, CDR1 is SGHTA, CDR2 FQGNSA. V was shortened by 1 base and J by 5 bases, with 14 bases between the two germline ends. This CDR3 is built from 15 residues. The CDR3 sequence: CASSLDASPVETQYF. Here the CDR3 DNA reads TGTGCCAGCAGCTTAGATGCTAGCCCAGTTGAGACCCAGTACTTC.

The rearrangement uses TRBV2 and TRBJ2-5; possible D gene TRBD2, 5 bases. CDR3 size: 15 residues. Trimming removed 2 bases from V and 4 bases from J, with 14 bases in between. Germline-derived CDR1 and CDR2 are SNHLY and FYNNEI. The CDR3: CASSEIRGMRETQYF. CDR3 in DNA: TGTGCCAGCAGTGAAATTCGGGGTATGCGAGAGACCCAGTACTTC.

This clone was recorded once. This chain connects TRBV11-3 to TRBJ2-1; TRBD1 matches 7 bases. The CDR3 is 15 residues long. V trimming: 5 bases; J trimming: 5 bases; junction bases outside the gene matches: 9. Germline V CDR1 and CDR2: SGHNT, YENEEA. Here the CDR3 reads CASSTRQGSNNEQFF. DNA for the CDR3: TGTGCCAGCAGCACTCGACAGGGTAGTAACAATGAGCAGTTCTTC.

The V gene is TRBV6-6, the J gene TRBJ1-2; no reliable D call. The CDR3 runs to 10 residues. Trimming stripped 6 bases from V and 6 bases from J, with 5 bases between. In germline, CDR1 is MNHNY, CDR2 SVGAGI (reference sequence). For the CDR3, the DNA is TGTGCCAGCAGCCTTGATGGCTACACCTTC. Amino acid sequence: CASSLDGYTF.

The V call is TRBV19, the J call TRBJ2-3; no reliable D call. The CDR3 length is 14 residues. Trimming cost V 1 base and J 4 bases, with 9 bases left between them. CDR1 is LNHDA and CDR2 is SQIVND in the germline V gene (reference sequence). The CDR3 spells CASSIGTTSDTQYF. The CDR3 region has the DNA TGTGCCAGTAGTATAGGCACAACCTCAGATACGCAGTATTTT.

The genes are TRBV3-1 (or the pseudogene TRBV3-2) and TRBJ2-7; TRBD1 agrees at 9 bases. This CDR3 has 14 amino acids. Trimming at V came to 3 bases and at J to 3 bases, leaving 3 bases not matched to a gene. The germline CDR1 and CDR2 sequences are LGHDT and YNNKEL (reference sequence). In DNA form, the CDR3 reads TGTGCCAGCAGCCACCGGGACAGGGACTACGAGCAGTACTTC. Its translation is CASSHRDRDYEQYF.

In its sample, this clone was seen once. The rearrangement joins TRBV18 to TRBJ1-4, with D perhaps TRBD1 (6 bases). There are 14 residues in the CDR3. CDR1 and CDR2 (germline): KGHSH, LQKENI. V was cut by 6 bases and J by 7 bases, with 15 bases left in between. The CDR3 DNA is TGTGCCAGCTCGCCAGGGGCGAGAGGTGAAAAACTGTTTTTT. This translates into CASSPGARGEKLFF.

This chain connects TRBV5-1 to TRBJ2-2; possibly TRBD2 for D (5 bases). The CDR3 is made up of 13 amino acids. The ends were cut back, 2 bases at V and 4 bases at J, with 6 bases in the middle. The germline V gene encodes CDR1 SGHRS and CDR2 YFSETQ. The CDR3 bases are TGCGCCAGCAGCTTCGGAGGCACCGGGGAGCTGTTTTTT. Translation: CASSFGGTGELFF.

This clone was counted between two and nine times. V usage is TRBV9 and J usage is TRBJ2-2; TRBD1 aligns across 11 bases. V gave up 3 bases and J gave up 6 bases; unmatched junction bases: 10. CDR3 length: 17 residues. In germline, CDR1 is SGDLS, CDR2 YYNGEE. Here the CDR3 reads CASSAIRGTGGSGELFF. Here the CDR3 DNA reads TGTGCCAGCAGCGCGATACGTGGGACAGGGGGTTCCGGGGAGCTGTTTTTT.

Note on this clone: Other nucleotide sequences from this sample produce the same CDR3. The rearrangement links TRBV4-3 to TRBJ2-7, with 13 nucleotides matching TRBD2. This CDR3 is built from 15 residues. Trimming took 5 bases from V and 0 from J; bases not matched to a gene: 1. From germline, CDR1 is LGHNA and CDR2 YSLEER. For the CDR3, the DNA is TGCGCCAGCAGCAGACTAGCGGGGGGCTCCTACGAGCAGTACTTC. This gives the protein CASSRLAGGSYEQYF.

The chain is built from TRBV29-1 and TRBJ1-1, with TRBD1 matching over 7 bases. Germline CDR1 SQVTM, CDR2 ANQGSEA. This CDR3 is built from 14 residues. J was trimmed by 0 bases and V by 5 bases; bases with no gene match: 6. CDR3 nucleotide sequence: TGCAGCGTTCCCGGACAGGCTCTGAACACTGAAGCTTTCTTT. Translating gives CSVPGQALNTEAFF.